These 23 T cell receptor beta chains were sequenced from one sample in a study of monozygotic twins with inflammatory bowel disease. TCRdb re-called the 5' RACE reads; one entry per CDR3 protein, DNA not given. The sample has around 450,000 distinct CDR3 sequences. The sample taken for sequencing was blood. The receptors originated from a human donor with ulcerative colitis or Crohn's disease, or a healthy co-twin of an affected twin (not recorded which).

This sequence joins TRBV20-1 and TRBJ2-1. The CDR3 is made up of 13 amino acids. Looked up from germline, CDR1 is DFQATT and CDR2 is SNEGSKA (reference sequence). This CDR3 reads CSARGSTSDEQFF.

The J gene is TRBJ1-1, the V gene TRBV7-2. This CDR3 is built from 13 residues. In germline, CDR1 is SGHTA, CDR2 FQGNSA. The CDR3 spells CASSFRQVTEAFF. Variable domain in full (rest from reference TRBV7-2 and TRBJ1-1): GAGVSQSPSNKVTEKGKDVELRCDPISGHTALYWYRQSLGQGLEFLIYFQGNSAPDKSGLPSDRFSAERTGGSVSTLTIQRTQQEDSAVYLCASSFRQVTEAFFGQGTRLTVV.

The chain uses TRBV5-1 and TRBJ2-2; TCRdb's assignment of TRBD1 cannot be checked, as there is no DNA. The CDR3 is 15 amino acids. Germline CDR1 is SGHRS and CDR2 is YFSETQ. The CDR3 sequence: CASSYGGPNTGELFF.

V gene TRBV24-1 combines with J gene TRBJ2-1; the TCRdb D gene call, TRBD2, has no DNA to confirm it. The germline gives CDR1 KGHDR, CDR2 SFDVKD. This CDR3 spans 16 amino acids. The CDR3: CATSDLTSGTYNEQFF.

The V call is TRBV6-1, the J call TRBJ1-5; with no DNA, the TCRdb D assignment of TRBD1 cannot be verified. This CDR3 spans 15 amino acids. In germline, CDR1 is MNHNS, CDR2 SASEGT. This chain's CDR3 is CASSESGFPTQPQHF.

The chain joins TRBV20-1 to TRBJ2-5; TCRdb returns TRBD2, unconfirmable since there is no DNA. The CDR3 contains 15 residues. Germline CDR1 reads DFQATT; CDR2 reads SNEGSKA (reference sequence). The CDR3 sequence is CSARDLNGRGETQYF.

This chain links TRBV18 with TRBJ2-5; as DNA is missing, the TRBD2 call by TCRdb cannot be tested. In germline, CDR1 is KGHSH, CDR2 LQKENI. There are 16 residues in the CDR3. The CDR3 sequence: CASSPPLPPRGETQYF. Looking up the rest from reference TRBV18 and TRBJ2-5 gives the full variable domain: NAGVMQNPRHLVRRRGQEARLRCSPMKGHSHVYWYRQLPEEGLKFMVYLQKENIIDESGMPKERFSAEFPKEGPSILRIQQVVRGDSAAYFCASSPPLPPRGETQYFGPGTRLLVL.

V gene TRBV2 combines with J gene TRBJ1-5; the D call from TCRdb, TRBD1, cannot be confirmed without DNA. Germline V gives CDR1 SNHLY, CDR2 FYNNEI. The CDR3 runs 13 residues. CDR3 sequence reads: CASGGTGGQPQHF.

CDR3 protein: CASSYSGELAKFSYEQYF. V and J are TRBV6-2 or TRBV6-3 and TRBJ2-7; TCRdb names TRBD2, which stays unverified in the absence of DNA. Per germline, CDR1 MNHEY and CDR2 SVGEGT. This CDR3 region has 18 residues.

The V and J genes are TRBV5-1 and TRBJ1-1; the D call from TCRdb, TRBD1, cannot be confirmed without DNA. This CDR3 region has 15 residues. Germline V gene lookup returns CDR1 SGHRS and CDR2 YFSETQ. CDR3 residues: CASSASGTGGTEAFF.

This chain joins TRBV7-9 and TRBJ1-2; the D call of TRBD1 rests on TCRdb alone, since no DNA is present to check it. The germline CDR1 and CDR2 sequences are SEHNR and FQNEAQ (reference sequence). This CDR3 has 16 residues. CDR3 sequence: CASSLGPSGTVYGYTF.

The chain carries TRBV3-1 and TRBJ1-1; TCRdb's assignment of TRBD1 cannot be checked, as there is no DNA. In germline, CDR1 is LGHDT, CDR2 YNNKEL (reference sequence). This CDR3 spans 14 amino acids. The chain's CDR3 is CASSRRQVNTEAFF. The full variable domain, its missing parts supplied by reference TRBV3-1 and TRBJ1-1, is DTAVSQTPKYLVTQMGNDKSIKCEQNLGHDTMYWYKQDSKKFLKIMFSYNNKELIINETVPNRFSPKSPDKAHLNLHINSLELGDSAVYFCASSRRQVNTEAFFGQGTRLTVV.

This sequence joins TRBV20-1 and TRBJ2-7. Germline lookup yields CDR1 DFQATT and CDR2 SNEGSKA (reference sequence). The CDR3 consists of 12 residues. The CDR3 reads CSASDGSYEQYF.

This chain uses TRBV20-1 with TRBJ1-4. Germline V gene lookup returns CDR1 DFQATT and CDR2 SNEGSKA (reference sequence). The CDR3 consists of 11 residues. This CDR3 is CSARGYEKLFF.

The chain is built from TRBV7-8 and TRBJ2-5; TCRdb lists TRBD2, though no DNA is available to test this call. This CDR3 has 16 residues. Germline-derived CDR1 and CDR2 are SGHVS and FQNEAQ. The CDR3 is CASSLASGDLFGTQYF.

The CDR3 is CASTIGGGSDEQFF. This chain links TRBV19 with TRBJ2-1; TCRdb outputs TRBD1, but without DNA this stays unchecked. The V gene's germline CDR1 is LNHDA and CDR2 SQIVND (reference sequence). The CDR3 has 14 residues.

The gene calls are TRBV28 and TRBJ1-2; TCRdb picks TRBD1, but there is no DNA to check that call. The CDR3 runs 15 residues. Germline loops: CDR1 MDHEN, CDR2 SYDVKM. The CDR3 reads CASSLGSVGAYGYTF.

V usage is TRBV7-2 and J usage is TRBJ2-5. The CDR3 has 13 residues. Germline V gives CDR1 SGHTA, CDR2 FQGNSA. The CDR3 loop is CASSFNPQETQYF.

CDR3 protein: CSGRIATNEKLFF. V and J are TRBV20-1 and TRBJ1-4. CDR1 DFQATT and CDR2 SNEGSKA come from the germline V gene (reference sequence). This CDR3 has 13 amino acids.

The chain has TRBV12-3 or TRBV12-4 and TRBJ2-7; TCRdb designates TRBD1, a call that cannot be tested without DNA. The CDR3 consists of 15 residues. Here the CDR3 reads CASSTYRDPRLEQYF.

CDR3 amino acids: CASSLKNGETQYF. The J gene is TRBJ2-5, the V gene TRBV7-9. The CDR3 spans 13 residues. Germline CDR1 is SEHNR and CDR2 is FQNEAQ (reference sequence).

The CDR3 loop reads CASSLSSYQPQHF. The V call is TRBV7-2, the J call TRBJ1-5. Germline-derived CDR1 and CDR2 are SGHTA and FQGNSA. The CDR3 has 13 residues.

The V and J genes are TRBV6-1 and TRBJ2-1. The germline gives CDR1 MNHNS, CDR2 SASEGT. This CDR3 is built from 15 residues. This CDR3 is CASRTRRGSYNEQFF.